This TCR beta chain came from a study of T cells in Graves' hyperthyroidism and ophthalmopathy. The CDR3 regions of TCR beta were amplified from RNA transcripts. Using the HTBI primer set, a first-round RT-PCR was run on the TCR CDR3. Using its own MiXCR run on the multiplex PCR reads, TCRdb lists one record per CDR3 protein. The sample lists around 620,000 distinct CDR3 sequences, around 15% occurring once. The CDR3 totals 15 residues. Germline assignment: CDR1 PRHDT and CDR2 FYEKMQ (reference sequence). The trim removed 4 bases at V and 5 bases at J, leaving 5 bases unmatched. In its sample, this clonotype was seen a few times.

The V call is TRBV13, the J call TRBJ2-5; 12 bases map to TRBD2. The source material was blood. This receptor was identified in a woman in her 30s with Graves' hyperthyroidism. The chain's CDR3 is CASSSWTSGMETQYF. The DNA of the CDR3 is TGTGCCAGCAGCTCCTGGACTAGCGGGATGGAGACCCAGTACTTC.